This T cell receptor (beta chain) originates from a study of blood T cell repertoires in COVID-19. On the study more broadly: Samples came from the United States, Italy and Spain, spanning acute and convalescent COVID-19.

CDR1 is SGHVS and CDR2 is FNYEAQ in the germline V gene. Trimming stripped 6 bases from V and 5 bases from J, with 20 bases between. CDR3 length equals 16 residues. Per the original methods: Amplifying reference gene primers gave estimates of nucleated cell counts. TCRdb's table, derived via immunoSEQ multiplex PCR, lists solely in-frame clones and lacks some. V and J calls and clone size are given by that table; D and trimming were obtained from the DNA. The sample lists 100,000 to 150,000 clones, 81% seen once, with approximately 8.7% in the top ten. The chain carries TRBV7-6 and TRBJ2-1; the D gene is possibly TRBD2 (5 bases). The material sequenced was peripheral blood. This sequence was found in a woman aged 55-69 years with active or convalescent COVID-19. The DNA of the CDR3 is TGTGCCAGCAGAAGGAACATTCTACTAGACAACAATGAGCAGTTCTTC. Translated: CASRRNILLDNNEQFF.